This note documents a single TCR beta chain sequence. The data stem from a study of blood T cell repertoires in COVID-19. Study background: Researchers got acute and convalescent COVID-19 samples from the United States, Italy and Spain. Sample material is recorded as cDNA or gDNA derived from T cells, B-cell-depleted T cells, or PBMCs.

Original data processing: Amplifying reference gene primers gave estimates of nucleated cell counts. This table comes from immunoSEQ multiplex PCR, and its TCRdb copy is limited to in-frame clones, with some not included. D and trimming come from the DNA, and the V and J calls and clone size come from that table. The sample holds 90,000 or so clones; roughly 89% are singletons and the top ten take approximately 5.5%. The CDR3 contains 15 residues. The germline V gene encodes CDR1 PRHDT and CDR2 FYEKMQ (reference sequence). V lost 5 bases and J lost 0, with 14 bases in between. The chain links TRBV13 to TRBJ2-7, with D tentatively TRBD2 (6 bases). Sequenced: peripheral blood. The receptor was derived from a woman of 80 years or more with active COVID-19. Here the CDR3 DNA reads TGTGCCAGCAGCCCGGGGGTAGCGGTCTCCTACGAGCAGTACTTC. Translating gives CASSPGVAVSYEQYF.